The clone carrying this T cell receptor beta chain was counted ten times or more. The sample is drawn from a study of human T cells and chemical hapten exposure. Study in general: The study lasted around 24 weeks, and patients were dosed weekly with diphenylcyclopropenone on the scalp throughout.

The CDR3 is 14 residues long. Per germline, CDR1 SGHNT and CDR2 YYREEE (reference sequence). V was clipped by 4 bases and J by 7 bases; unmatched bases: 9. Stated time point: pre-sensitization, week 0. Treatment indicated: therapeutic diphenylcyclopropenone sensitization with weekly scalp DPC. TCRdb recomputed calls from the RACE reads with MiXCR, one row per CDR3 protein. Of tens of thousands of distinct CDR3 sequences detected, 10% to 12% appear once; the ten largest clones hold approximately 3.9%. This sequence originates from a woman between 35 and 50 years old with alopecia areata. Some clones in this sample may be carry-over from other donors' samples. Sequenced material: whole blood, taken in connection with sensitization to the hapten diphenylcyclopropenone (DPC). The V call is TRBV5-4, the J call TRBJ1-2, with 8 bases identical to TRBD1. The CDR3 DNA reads TGTGCCAGCAGCCCTGAATCAGGGGGCAGTGGCTACACCTTC. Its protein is CASSPESGGSGYTF.